In its sample, the clone carrying this TCR beta chain was seen a few times. What it binds is not known. This entry is derived from a study of T cell repertoires in cytomegalovirus infection. Study context: Through public TCR beta signatures, both CMV infection and matching HLA type were indicated. General study results and limits: The ex vivo response showed dominance by HLA-C-restricted CMV-specific TCR beta clonotypes.

Trimming cost V 5 bases and J 5 bases; bases outside gene matches: 13. The germline V gene has CDR1 SGHVS and CDR2 FQNEAQ. CDR3 size: 16 residues. Using its own MiXCR run on the reads, TCRdb lists one record per CDR3 protein. The sample includes more than 45,000 distinct CDR3 sequences, 33% seen only once; the top ten take roughly two thirds. The chain joins TRBV7-8 to TRBJ2-7, with 9 bases fitting TRBD2. The clonotype comes from a human donor in good health (CMV status not recorded). Some clones in this sample may be carry-over from other donors' samples. Sample: PBMCs, sequenced either directly or after in vitro stimulation (not recorded which). The CDR3 DNA reads as TGTGCCAGCAGCGGGAGCGGGAGGCTAGTTTTTGACGAGCAGTACTTC. This translates into CASSGSGRLVFDEQYF.